A selection of T cell receptor beta chains follows, all from one sample in a study of CD8+ T cells in alopecia areata. Sequencing was performed with immunoSEQ multiplex PCR; in TCRdb, only in-frame clones are kept and a portion is missing. The sample comprises hundreds of thousands of clones, approximately 61% of which are singletons, and roughly 1.2% rests with the top ten. This material consisted of CD4+ T cells sorted from blood, taken at week 0. The receptors derive from a human donor with alopecia areata. Each CDR3 is given with its conserved first and last residue. The order of the fields is J gene, clone size, D gene, V gene, CDR3 DNA, CDR3 protein. D genes are given only for firm matches. Only part of the rows carry a size: once, few, many, or a class if the clone is expanded.

j_gene: TRBJ2-3; abundance: few; d_gene: NA; v_gene: TRBV29-1; CDR3nt: TGCAGCGTTGCCGGGAGATTAAGCACAGATACGCAGTATTTT; CDR3aa: CSVAGRLSTDTQYF
j_gene: TRBJ2-7; abundance: NA; d_gene: NA; v_gene: TRBV29-1; CDR3nt: TGCAGCGTTGGACAGGTAAACTACGAGCAGTACTTC; CDR3aa: CSVGQVNYEQYF
j_gene: TRBJ2-3; abundance: NA; d_gene: NA; v_gene: TRBV29-1; CDR3nt: TGCAGCGTTGAGATACTCACAGATACGCAGTATTTT; CDR3aa: CSVEILTDTQYF
j_gene: TRBJ2-1; abundance: NA; d_gene: TRBD2; v_gene: TRBV7-8; CDR3nt: TGTGCCAGCAGCGAGGTAAGGACTAGCTACAATGAGCAGTTCTTC; CDR3aa: CASSEVRTSYNEQFF
j_gene: TRBJ2-2; abundance: few; d_gene: NA; v_gene: TRBV30; CDR3nt: TGTGCCTGGAGGAGGGGTAGTAGCACCGGGGAGCTGTTTTTT; CDR3aa: CAWRRGSSTGELFF
j_gene: TRBJ2-3; abundance: once; d_gene: NA; v_gene: TRBV29-1; CDR3nt: TGCAGCGTCGGCGGCGTCACAGATACGCAGTATTTT; CDR3aa: CSVGGVTDTQYF
j_gene: TRBJ2-7; abundance: NA; d_gene: NA; v_gene: TRBV5-1; CDR3nt: TGCGCCAGCAGAACAGGGAGCGACGAGCAGTACTTC; CDR3aa: CASRTGSDEQYF
j_gene: TRBJ2-1; abundance: NA; d_gene: NA; v_gene: TRBV9; CDR3nt: TGTGCCAGCAGCGGTGGGAGGTTCTCCAGTGAGCAGTTCTTC; CDR3aa: CASSGGRFSSEQFF
j_gene: TRBJ2-3; abundance: NA; d_gene: NA; v_gene: TRBV7-2; CDR3nt: TGTGCCAGCACCTTTGAGGCGGGACCGAGCACAGATACGCAGTATTTT; CDR3aa: CASTFEAGPSTDTQYF
j_gene: TRBJ1-6; abundance: NA; d_gene: NA; v_gene: TRBV30; CDR3nt: TGTGCCTGGAGTTTGCCACAGTCACATTCACCCCTCCACTTT; CDR3aa: CAWSLPQSHSPLHF
j_gene: TRBJ2-7; abundance: few; d_gene: NA; v_gene: TRBV29-1; CDR3nt: TGCAGCGTATCCCGATCGTTTAGGGGCTACGAGCAGTACTTC; CDR3aa: CSVSRSFRGYEQYF
j_gene: TRBJ2-5; abundance: few; d_gene: NA; v_gene: TRBV29-1; CDR3nt: TGCAGCGTGCTTCGGGGGAGAGCGGAGACCCAGTACTTC; CDR3aa: CSVLRGRAETQYF
j_gene: TRBJ2-5; abundance: few; d_gene: NA; v_gene: TRBV29-1; CDR3nt: TGCAGCGTTGTCCCCAGCGCTGAACAAGAGACCCAGTACTTC; CDR3aa: CSVVPSAEQETQYF
j_gene: TRBJ1-2; abundance: NA; d_gene: NA; v_gene: TRBV11-2; CDR3nt: TGTGCCAGCAGCCCCTCGGGTGTGGCGGGTGGCTACACCTTC; CDR3aa: CASSPSGVAGGYTF
j_gene: TRBJ2-4; abundance: NA; d_gene: NA; v_gene: TRBV7-2; CDR3nt: TGTGCCAGCAGCCGGGAATCCGCAGCCAAAAACATTCAGTACTTC; CDR3aa: CASSRESAAKNIQYF
j_gene: TRBJ2-1; abundance: NA; d_gene: NA; v_gene: TRBV29-1; CDR3nt: TGCAGCGTTCCCCGGGGGAGTAGCTCCTACAATGAGCAGTTCTTC; CDR3aa: CSVPRGSSSYNEQFF